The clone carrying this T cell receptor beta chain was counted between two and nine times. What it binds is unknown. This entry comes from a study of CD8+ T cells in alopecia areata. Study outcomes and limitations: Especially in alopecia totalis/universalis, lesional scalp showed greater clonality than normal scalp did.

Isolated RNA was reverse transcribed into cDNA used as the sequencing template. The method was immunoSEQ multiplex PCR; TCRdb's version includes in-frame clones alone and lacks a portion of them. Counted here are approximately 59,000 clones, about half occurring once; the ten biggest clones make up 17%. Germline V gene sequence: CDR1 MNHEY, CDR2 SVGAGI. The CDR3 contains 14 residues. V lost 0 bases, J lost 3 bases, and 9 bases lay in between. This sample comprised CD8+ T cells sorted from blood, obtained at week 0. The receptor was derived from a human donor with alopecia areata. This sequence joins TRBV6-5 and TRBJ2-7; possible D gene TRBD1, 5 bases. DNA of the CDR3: TGTGCCAGCAGTTACTCCGACAGTCACTACGAGCAGTACTTC. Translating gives CASSYSDSHYEQYF.